One and the same sample provided the 20 T cell receptor beta chains below, sequenced in a study of identifying expanded T cells in peripheral blood. TCRdb's table, derived via immunoSEQ multiplex PCR, lists solely in-frame clones and lacks some. The sample has tens of thousands of clones; approximately 82% are singletons. Sequencing was done on a sample of blood. The receptor source for this set is a person aged 18 to 75 in good health.

The chain recombines TRBV5-1 with TRBJ2-3; possible D gene TRBD2, 5 bases. The V and J ends lost 1 base and 0 bases respectively, with 12 bases between them. There are 16 residues in the CDR3. From germline, CDR1 is SGHRS and CDR2 YFSETQ. The CDR3 sequence is CASSLMGSWSTDTQYF. In nucleotides, the CDR3 is TGCGCCAGCAGCTTGATGGGGAGCTGGAGCACAGATACGCAGTATTTT.

V gene TRBV11-3 combines with J gene TRBJ2-1, with D perhaps TRBD2 (7 bases). The CDR3 is 13 residues long. Germline CDR1 reads SGHNT; CDR2 reads YENEEA. V lost 2 bases and J lost 8, with 10 bases in between. The DNA for the CDR3 is TGTGCCAGCAGCTTATGGGGGGGCGATGAGCAGTTCTTC. The encoded protein is CASSLWGGDEQFF. Drawing the rest from reference TRBV11-3 and TRBJ2-1, the complete variable domain is EAGVVQSPRYKIIEKKQPVAFWCNPISGHNTLYWYLQNLGQGPELLIRYENEEAVDDSQLPKDRFSAERLKGVDSTLKIQPAELGDSAVYLCASSLWGGDEQFFGPGTRLTVL.

The chain combines TRBV4-2 with TRBJ1-4; D unresolved. Germline loops: CDR1 LGHNA, CDR2 YNFKEQ. Trimming shortened V by 0 bases and J by 8 bases, and 19 bases separated the two germline ends. The CDR3 has 17 residues. CDR3 region: CASSQDLGSTGGEKLFF. CDR3 nucleotide sequence: TGTGCCAGCAGCCAAGATCTTGGGTCCACCGGAGGCGAAAAACTGTTTTTT.

This clone has more than one count but fewer than ten. This chain uses TRBV4-3 with TRBJ2-1; possibly TRBD2 for D (5 bases). Trimming pared 0 bases from V and 4 bases from J, leaving 13 bases between. This CDR3 region has 16 residues. Germline values: CDR1 LGHNA, CDR2 YSLEER. The DNA for the CDR3 is TGCGCCAGCAGCCAAGATCACAGCGGTACTTACAATGAGCAGTTCTTC. It specifies CASSQDHSGTYNEQFF.

The chain links TRBV6-1 to TRBJ1-2; no firm D call. The CDR3 is 12 amino acids. Germline V lookup: CDR1 MNHNS, CDR2 SASEGT. V lost 5 bases to trimming and J lost 6 bases, with 10 bases between them. CDR3 DNA: TGTGCCAGCAGTCGGCTTACGGATGGCTACACCTTC. Translation gives CASSRLTDGYTF.

This chain joins TRBV9 and TRBJ2-1; TRBD2 agrees at 8 bases. The ends lost 0 bases at V and 0 bases at J; junction bases unmatched: 5. This CDR3 comprises 17 residues. Looked up from germline, CDR1 is SGDLS and CDR2 is YYNGEE. Here the CDR3 reads CASSVGSAGGSYNEQFF. The CDR3 DNA reads as TGTGCCAGCAGCGTAGGTTCGGCGGGAGGCTCCTACAATGAGCAGTTCTTC.

The rearrangement uses TRBV28 and TRBJ2-7, with 9 positions matching TRBD2. The CDR3 has 15 residues. Looked up from germline, CDR1 is MDHEN and CDR2 is SYDVKM. V was pared by 7 bases and J by 1 base, with 8 bases of the junction left unmatched. The CDR3 protein is CASKTSGYASYEQYF. The CDR3 nucleotides read TGTGCCAGCAAGACTAGCGGCTATGCATCCTACGAGCAGTACTTC.

The count of this clone is one. This chain uses TRBV5-6 with TRBJ1-2, with 8 bases that match TRBD1. Germline V gene sequence: CDR1 SGHDT, CDR2 YYEEEE. CDR3 size: 16 residues. V shed 4 bases and J 1 base; nucleotides not matched to a gene: 9. In DNA form, the CDR3 reads TGTGCCAGCAGCGCATCCGGGACAGGCTTTAACTATGGCTACACCTTC. Encoded protein: CASSASGTGFNYGYTF.

V and J are TRBV7-9 and TRBJ1-1; 9 nucleotides align to TRBD1. V shed 8 bases, J shed 4 bases, and the junction held 11 bases outside the gene matches. Germline V lookup: CDR1 SEHNR, CDR2 FQNEAQ (reference sequence). CDR3 length equals 15 residues. The CDR3 sequence: CASGRTGESATEAFF. The CDR3, as DNA: TGTGCCAGCGGCCGGACAGGGGAGTCGGCCACTGAAGCTTTCTTT.

J is TRBJ2-7 and V is TRBV5-1, with TRBD2 as a possible D gene (5 bases). CDR1 and CDR2 from the germline V gene are SGHRS and YFSETQ. V was pared by 3 bases and J by 3 bases, with 10 bases between. CDR3 length: 13 residues. CDR3 bases: TGCGCCAGCAGCTCCCGGGAAGGCTACGAGCAGTACTTC. It yields the protein CASSSREGYEQYF.

The chain combines TRBV4-1 with TRBJ1-2, with D maybe TRBD1 (6 bases). V dropped 4 bases and J dropped 7 bases, with 13 bases sitting between them. This CDR3 is 13 amino acids long. Germline CDR1 reads MGHRA; CDR2 reads YSYEKL. CDR3 amino acids: CASSLLGGSGYTF. As DNA, the CDR3 is TGCGCCAGCAGCCTTCTTGGGGGCAGTGGCTACACCTTC.

The chain recombines TRBV14 with TRBJ2-1, with D unresolved. Trimming stripped 2 bases from V and 0 bases from J, with 8 bases between. Looked up from germline, CDR1 is SGHDN and CDR2 is FVKESK. This CDR3 has 15 amino acids. CDR3 sequence reads: CASSQIKVSYNEQFF. The CDR3 region has the DNA TGTGCCAGCAGCCAAATAAAAGTCTCCTACAATGAGCAGTTCTTC. The complete variable domain, with remaining parts taken from reference TRBV14 and TRBJ2-1, reads EAGVTQFPSHSVIEKGQTVTLRCDPISGHDNLYWYRRVMGKEIKFLLHFVKESKQDESGMPNNRFLAERTGGTYSTLKVQPAELEDSGVYFCASSQIKVSYNEQFFGPGTRLTVL.

The table lists this clone with a few counts. The genes are TRBV10-1 and TRBJ1-4; TRBD1 agrees at 9 bases. V shed 5 bases, J shed 7 bases, and the junction held 5 bases outside the gene matches. The CDR3 is made up of 14 amino acids. The germline V gene encodes CDR1 WNHNN and CDR2 SYGVQD (reference sequence). In DNA form, the CDR3 reads TGCGCCAGCAGTCGGGACAGGGATGGTGAAAAACTGTTTTTT. This sequence encodes CASSRDRDGEKLFF.

The CDR3 sequence is CSVGPSGERDTQYF. DNA of the CDR3: TGCAGCGTTGGCCCTAGCGGGGAGAGAGATACGCAGTATTTT. The genes are TRBV29-1 and TRBJ2-3, with TRBD2 matching over 9 bases. The CDR3 runs 14 residues. Germline-derived CDR1 and CDR2 are SQVTM and ANQGSEA. Trimming cost V 4 bases and J 5 bases; bases outside gene matches: 7.

This clone occurred once. The V and J genes are TRBV4-1 and TRBJ2-7, with D maybe TRBD2 (5 bases). The V end was cut by 1 base, the J end by 0 bases, with 10 bases between. The germline gives CDR1 MGHRA, CDR2 YSYEKL. CDR3 size: 15 residues. The CDR3 region is CASSQGFTSSYEQYF. In nucleotides, the CDR3 is TGCGCCAGCAGCCAAGGCTTTACTAGCTCCTACGAGCAGTACTTC.

The chain recombines TRBV7-9 with TRBJ2-3; 7 bases match TRBD1. Germline-derived CDR1 and CDR2 are SEHNR and FQNEAQ (reference sequence). Trimming at V came to 4 bases and at J to 2 bases, leaving 3 bases not matched to a gene. There are 14 residues in the CDR3. In DNA form, the CDR3 reads TGTGCCAGCAGCTACAGGGGCTCCACAGATACGCAGTATTTT. Protein sequence: CASSYRGSTDTQYF.

This chain links TRBV5-1 with TRBJ2-3; 13 bases align to TRBD2. Losses at the gene ends were 1 base for V and 3 bases for J; bases not matched to a gene: 2. The CDR3 length is 16 residues. From germline, CDR1 is SGHRS and CDR2 YFSETQ. The CDR3 here is CASSLTSGRATDTQYF. CDR3 nucleotides: TGCGCCAGCAGCTTGACTAGCGGGAGGGCAACAGATACGCAGTATTTT.

V usage is TRBV5-1 and J usage is TRBJ1-3, with D hard to call. CDR3 length: 14 residues. Trimming took off 0 bases at V and 1 base at J, with 5 bases between the two ends. Germline V lookup: CDR1 SGHRS, CDR2 YFSETQ. Here the CDR3 reads CASSLEGSGNTIYF. The DNA of the CDR3 is TGCGCCAGCAGCTTGGAGGGTTCTGGAAACACCATATATTTT.

This chain uses TRBV2 with TRBJ2-2, with 9 bases identical to TRBD1. This CDR3 region has 15 residues. Germline-derived CDR1 and CDR2 are SNHLY and FYNNEI. V was clipped by 4 bases and J by 1 base; unmatched bases: 1. CDR3 in DNA: TGTGCCAGCAGTGTGGACAGGGGGAACACCGGGGAGCTGTTTTTT. This gives the protein CASSVDRGNTGELFF.

The rearrangement uses TRBV11-2 and TRBJ1-2; 11 nucleotides match TRBD1. Germline V gives CDR1 SGHAT, CDR2 FQNNGV. This CDR3 region has 17 residues. V was clipped by 5 bases and J by 0 bases; unmatched bases: 8. The CDR3 spells CASSIRTGGNSNYGYTF. The CDR3 DNA reads as TGTGCCAGCAGCATACGGACAGGGGGCAATTCTAACTATGGCTACACCTTC.